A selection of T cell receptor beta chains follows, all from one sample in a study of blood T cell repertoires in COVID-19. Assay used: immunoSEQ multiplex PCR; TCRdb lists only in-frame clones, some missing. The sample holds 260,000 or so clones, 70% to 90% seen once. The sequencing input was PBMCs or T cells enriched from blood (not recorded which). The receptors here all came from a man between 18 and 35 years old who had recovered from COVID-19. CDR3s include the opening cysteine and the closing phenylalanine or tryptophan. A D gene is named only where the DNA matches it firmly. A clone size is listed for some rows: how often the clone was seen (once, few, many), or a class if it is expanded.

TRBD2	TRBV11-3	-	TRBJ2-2	CASSLGGLAVTGELFF	TGTGCCAGCAGCTTAGGTGGACTAGCAGTCACCGGGGAGCTGTTTTTT
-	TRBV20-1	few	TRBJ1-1	CSASSIGRLAFF	TGCAGTGCTAGTTCTATCGGCAGACTGGCTTTCTTT
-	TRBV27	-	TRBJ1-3	CASSRFSGNTIYF	TGTGCCAGCAGTCGTTTCTCTGGAAACACCATATATTTT
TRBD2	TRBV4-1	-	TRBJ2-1	CASSPQGLAGAVEQFF	TGCGCCAGCAGCCCCCAGGGACTAGCGGGAGCTGTTGAGCAGTTCTTC
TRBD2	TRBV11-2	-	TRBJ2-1	CASSRTSGSYNEQFF	TGTGCCAGCAGCCGGACTAGCGGGTCCTACAATGAGCAGTTCTTC
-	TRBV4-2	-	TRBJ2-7	CASSQEVGYEQYF	TGTGCCAGCAGCCAGGAGGTTGGCTACGAGCAGTACTTC
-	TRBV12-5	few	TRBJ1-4	CASGSGEKLFF	TGTGCTAGTGGTTCAGGGGAAAAACTGTTTTTT
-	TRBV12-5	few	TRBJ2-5	CASALDWMGSGTQYF	TGTGCTAGTGCCTTAGACTGGATGGGTAGCGGGACCCAGTACTTC
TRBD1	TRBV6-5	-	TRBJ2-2	CASGYRGWGGELFF	TGTGCCAGCGGATACAGGGGGTGGGGCGGGGAGCTGTTTTTT
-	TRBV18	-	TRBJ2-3	CASSPGPQKANTQYF	TGTGCCAGCTCACCGGGCCCTCAAAAGGCGAATACGCAGTATTTT
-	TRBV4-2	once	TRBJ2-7	CASSQDIRSSYEQYF	TGTGCCAGCAGCCAAGATATACGGAGCTCCTACGAGCAGTACTTC
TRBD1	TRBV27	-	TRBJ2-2	CASSFWVGTDTGELFF	TGTGCCAGCAGTTTTTGGGTCGGGACAGACACCGGGGAGCTGTTTTTT
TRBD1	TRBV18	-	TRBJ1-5	CASSPDLTGHQPQHF	TGTGCCAGCTCACCCGACTTGACAGGGCATCAGCCCCAGCATTTT
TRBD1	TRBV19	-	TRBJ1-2	CASSSIPGQAKGYTF	TGTGCCAGTAGTTCGATACCCGGACAGGCAAAGGGCTACACCTTC
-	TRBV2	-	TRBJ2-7	CASSDTAYEQYF	TGTGCCAGCAGTGATACTGCCTACGAGCAGTACTTC
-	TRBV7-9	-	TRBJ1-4	CASSANREGNEKLFF	TGTGCCAGCAGCGCAAACAGGGAGGGTAATGAAAAACTGTTTTTT
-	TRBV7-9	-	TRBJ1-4	CASTPLEPLEKLFF	TGTGCCAGCACCCCGTTGGAGCCCCTTGAAAAACTGTTTTTT
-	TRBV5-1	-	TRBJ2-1	CASSLGLGNDEQFF	TGCGCCAGCAGCTTGGGACTAGGGAACGATGAGCAGTTCTTC
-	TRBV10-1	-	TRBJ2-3	CASGFGGADTQYF	TGCGCCAGCGGGTTCGGCGGGGCAGATACGCAGTATTTT
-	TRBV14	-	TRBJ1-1	CASSPTRGGNTEAFF	TGTGCCAGCAGCCCTACCCGCGGGGGGAACACTGAAGCTTTCTTT
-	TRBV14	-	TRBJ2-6	CASRPTGSGANVLTF	TGTGCCAGCAGACCTACAGGCTCTGGGGCCAACGTCCTGACTTTC
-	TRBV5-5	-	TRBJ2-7	CASSFGTYSYEQYF	TGTGCCAGCAGCTTTGGCACATACTCCTACGAGCAGTACTTC
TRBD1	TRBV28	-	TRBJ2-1	CASSDRDRVSNEQFF	TGTGCCAGCAGCGACCGGGACAGGGTGTCAAATGAGCAGTTCTTC
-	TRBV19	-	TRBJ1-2	CASSMGPRNGYTF	TGTGCCAGTAGTATGGGGCCGAGAAATGGCTACACCTTC
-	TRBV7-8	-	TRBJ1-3	CASSPQGNTIYF	TGTGCCAGCAGCCCCCAAGGAAACACCATATATTTT
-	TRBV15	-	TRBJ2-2	CATGGDGTGELFF	TGTGCCACCGGCGGCGACGGCACCGGGGAGCTGTTTTTT
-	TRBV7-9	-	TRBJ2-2	CASSLDYRSPANTGELFF	TGTGCCAGCAGCTTGGACTACCGATCACCTGCGAACACCGGGGAGCTGTTTTTT
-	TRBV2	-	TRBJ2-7	CASSVEISYEQYF	TGTGCCAGCAGTGTAGAGATCTCCTACGAGCAGTACTTC
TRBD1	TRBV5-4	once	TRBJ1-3	CASSYDRGGNTIYF	TGTGCCAGCAGCTATGACAGGGGCGGAAACACCATATATTTT
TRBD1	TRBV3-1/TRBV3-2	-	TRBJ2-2	CASRLTGTVATGELFF	TGTGCCAGCAGGTTAACCGGGACAGTCGCTACCGGGGAGCTGTTTTTT
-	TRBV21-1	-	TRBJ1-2	CASRRRGGFDPGYTF	TGTGCCAGCAGGCGGCGAGGCGGGTTCGACCCGGGCTACACCTTC
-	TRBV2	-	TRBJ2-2	CASSLRGAAGELFF	TGTGCCAGCAGCCTACGGGGGGCCGCCGGGGAGCTGTTTTTT
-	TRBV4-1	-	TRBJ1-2	CASSQPGQTTNYGYTF	TGCGCCAGCAGCCAGCCTGGACAGACCACTAACTATGGCTACACCTTC
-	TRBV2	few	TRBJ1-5	CASSGLQGGNQPQHF	TGTGCCAGCAGTGGTTTGCAGGGCGGCAATCAGCCCCAGCATTTT
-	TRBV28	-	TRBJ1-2	CASGRTGDNYGYTF	TGTGCCAGCGGAAGAACCGGAGATAACTATGGCTACACCTTC
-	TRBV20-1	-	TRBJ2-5	CSGRGQETQYF	TGCAGTGGGCGGGGCCAAGAGACCCAGTACTTC
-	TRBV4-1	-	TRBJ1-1	CASSRSGLMNTEAFF	TGCGCCAGCAGCCGATCAGGTCTCATGAACACTGAAGCTTTCTTT
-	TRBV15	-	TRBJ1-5	CATSRVWGRGEHSNQPQHF	TGTGCCACCAGCAGAGTCTGGGGTCGGGGGGAGCATAGCAATCAGCCCCAGCATTTT
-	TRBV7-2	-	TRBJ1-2	CASSLGRGRDGYTF	TGTGCCAGCAGCTTAGGCCGGGGGAGGGATGGCTACACCTTC
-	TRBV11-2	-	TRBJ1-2	CASSSSIDIANYGYTF	TGTGCCAGCAGCTCGAGTATTGATATAGCTAACTATGGCTACACCTTC
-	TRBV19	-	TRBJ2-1	CASSIVLTENEQFF	TGTGCCAGTAGTATAGTCTTGACGGAGAATGAGCAGTTCTTC